The rows below give T cell receptor beta chains drawn from one sample of a study of shared clonotypes between healthy human individuals. The method was immunoSEQ multiplex PCR; TCRdb's version includes in-frame clones alone and lacks a portion of them. Of under 2.5 million clones in the sample, roughly 90% were seen once. The source material was naive CD4+ T cells from PBMCs. These receptors were obtained from a man between 18 and 35 years old in good health. Some clones in this sample may be carry-over from other donors' samples. Each CDR3 is given with its conserved first and last residue. The order of the fields is clone size, D gene, CDR3 length, J gene, V gene, CDR3 DNA, CDR3 protein. D genes are given only for firm matches. Part of the rows lack a size; the others show once, few, many or a class for expanded clones.

>-|TRBD1|18|TRBJ2-7|TRBV28
TGTGCCAGCAGCCTACTATTACGTCTAGGGGGCAGCTCCTACGAGCAGTACTTC
CASSLLLRLGGSSYEQYF
>-|TRBD1|14|TRBJ2-5|TRBV5-1
TGCGCCAGCAGCCCGGGACAGTGGCTCGAGACCCAGTACTTC
CASSPGQWLETQYF
>-|TRBD1|14|TRBJ1-1|TRBV2
TGTGCCAGCAGCCAGACAGGGGCGAACACTGAAGCTTTCTTT
CASSQTGANTEAFF
>-|TRBD1|15|TRBJ2-1|TRBV6-1
TGTGCCAGCAGTGAACCGGGACAGGGTTTAGAAGAGCAGTTCTTC
CASSEPGQGLEEQFF
>-|TRBD1|15|TRBJ2-5|TRBV5-8
TGTGCCAGCAGCGCACGGGACAGGCCCCAAGAGACCCAGTACTTC
CASSARDRPQETQYF
>-|TRBD2|20|TRBJ2-4|TRBV28
TGTGCCAGCAGTATACCTTTAGGCGGGAGGGCCCTACTAGCCAAAAACATTCAGTACTTC
CASSIPLGGRALLAKNIQYF
>-|TRBD2|13|TRBJ2-7|TRBV6-1
TGTGCCAGCAGCGAGCGGGAGAACTACGAGCAGTACTTC
CASSERENYEQYF
>-|TRBD2|15|TRBJ2-7|TRBV5-5
TGTGCCAGCAGCCAAACTAGCGGGAGGGTTGACGAGCAGTACTTC
CASSQTSGRVDEQYF
>-|-|13|TRBJ2-7|TRBV28
TGTGCCAGCAGCCCGGGACTGACCTACGAGCAGTACTTC
CASSPGLTYEQYF
>-|-|16|TRBJ2-3|TRBV5-1
TGCGCCAGCAGCCCCCGACTAGTTGGGTGGGCAGATACGCAGTATTTT
CASSPRLVGWADTQYF
>-|-|14|TRBJ2-6|TRBV5-1
TGCGCCAGCAGCTTTGGAGCCGAAGCCAACGTCCTGACTTTC
CASSFGAEANVLTF
>few|TRBD1|13|TRBJ1-2|TRBV18
TGTGCCAGCTCCCCAACAGGGGGCAGGGGCTACACCTTC
CASSPTGGRGYTF
>-|-|14|TRBJ1-2|TRBV19
TGTGCCAGTAGTCCGTCGACAGCTCACGGTGGCTACACCTTC
CASSPSTAHGGYTF
>-|-|10|TRBJ1-2|TRBV20-1
TGCGTGGGAGGGGGAATTGGCTACACCTTC
CVGGGIGYTF
>-|-|14|TRBJ1-1|TRBV12-5
TGTGCTAGTGGTTTTACGCAGCTGAACACTGAAGCTTTCTTT
CASGFTQLNTEAFF
>once|TRBD1|15|TRBJ1-1|TRBV6-5
TGTGCCAGCAGGCCTAGGGACAGCTACAACACTGAAGCTTTCTTT
CASRPRDSYNTEAFF
>-|-|15|TRBJ2-1|TRBV7-7
TGTGCCAGCAGCTTAGTTGGCGGGACGATGGGTGAGCAGTTCTTC
CASSLVGGTMGEQFF
>-|TRBD1|15|TRBJ1-5|TRBV28
TGTGCCAGCCATCAGGGGCAGGGGGCGGTTCAGCCCCAGCATTTT
CASHQGQGAVQPQHF
>-|-|14|TRBJ2-3|TRBV5-6
TGTGCCACCCGCGGTAGCGCGAAGGGGGATACGCAGTATTTT
CATRGSAKGDTQYF
>-|TRBD2|16|TRBJ2-3|TRBV7-2
TGTGCCAGCAGCCTCGGACTAGCGGGGTACACAGATACGCAGTATTTT
CASSLGLAGYTDTQYF
>-|TRBD1|15|TRBJ2-5|TRBV7-9
TGTGCCAGCCCCAGCGAACAGGGGGCTTCAGAGACCCAGTACTTC
CASPSEQGASETQYF
>once|-|11|TRBJ1-1|TRBV6-1
TGTGCCAGCAGGAGGAACACTGAAGCTTTCTTT
CASRRNTEAFF
>once|TRBD2|15|TRBJ2-5|TRBV2
TGTGCCAGCAGACGCGGGACTAGCGGGTCAGAGACCCAGTACTTC
CASRRGTSGSETQYF
>-|TRBD1|14|TRBJ1-2|TRBV6-5
TGTGCCAGCAGTTACGACAGGGCTATCTATGGCTACACCTTC
CASSYDRAIYGYTF
>-|-|18|TRBJ2-7|TRBV7-9
TGTGCCAGCAGCTCCAACCAAATACGGGGGACATCGGACTACGAGCAGTACTTC
CASSSNQIRGTSDYEQYF
>-|-|14|TRBJ2-7|TRBV7-2
TGTGCCAGCAGCCAGTCTTTGCAGACCTACGAGCAGTACTTC
CASSQSLQTYEQYF
>-|TRBD2|12|TRBJ2-1|TRBV18
TGTGCCAGCTCACCAGCGGGGGAGTGGCCGTTCTTC
CASSPAGEWPFF
>-|-|14|TRBJ2-5|TRBV7-9
TGTGCCAGCAGCTTACAGGCGGTCCAAGAGACCCAGTACTTC
CASSLQAVQETQYF
>-|-|16|TRBJ1-5|TRBV7-9
TGTGCCAGCAGCCCTGGGGTAGACAGGCCCAATCAGCCCCAGCATTTT
CASSPGVDRPNQPQHF
>-|TRBD2|14|TRBJ2-7|TRBV6-1
TGTGCCAGCAGTAAGCGGGAGGGCCGATACGAGCAGTACTTC
CASSKREGRYEQYF
>-|TRBD1|14|TRBJ2-7|TRBV6-1
TGTGCCAGCAGTCGACAGGGTGCTTTCTACGAGCAGTACTTC
CASSRQGAFYEQYF
>-|-|11|TRBJ1-5|TRBV23-1
TGCGCCAGCAGTCCCCTAGGGCCCCAGCATTTT
CASSPLGPQHF
>-|TRBD1|16|TRBJ2-3|TRBV5-1
TGCGCCAGCAGCTTGGGTGGGACAGGGGGCACAGATACGCAGTATTTT
CASSLGGTGGTDTQYF
>-|-|14|TRBJ2-5|TRBV7-2
TGTGCCAGCAGCCTACGTCTGTTCCAAGAGACCCAGTACTTC
CASSLRLFQETQYF
>-|-|13|TRBJ2-7|TRBV6-4
TGTGCCAGCAGTGAGGGTGCAGGGAGCGAGCAGTACTTC
CASSEGAGSEQYF
>once|-|18|TRBJ2-3|TRBV18
TGTGCCAGCTCACCTGTGGGGATTCCTCTGGGGAGCACAGATACGCAGTATTTT
CASSPVGIPLGSTDTQYF
>-|TRBD1|16|TRBJ2-1|TRBV7-2
TGTGCCAGCAGCCAACCCGGGACAGGGAGATACAATGAGCAGTTCTTC
CASSQPGTGRYNEQFF
>-|-|11|TRBJ2-5|TRBV5-6
TGTGCCAGCAGCCTTCAAGAGACCCAGTACTTC
CASSLQETQYF
>-|-|14|TRBJ2-5|TRBV6-5
TGTGCCAGCAGTTACCTCACAGCCCAAGAGACCCAGTACTTC
CASSYLTAQETQYF
>-|-|16|TRBJ1-5|TRBV7-9
TGTGCCAGCCTCAGGCCTCCCCTTCTAAGCAATCAGCCCCAGCATTTT
CASLRPPLLSNQPQHF
>-|-|15|TRBJ1-1|TRBV6-1
TGTGCCAGCAGTGTTCTCAGGGGTATGAACACTGAAGCTTTCTTT
CASSVLRGMNTEAFF
>once|-|14|TRBJ2-7|TRBV10-3
TGTGCCATCAGTGAGTCGGGCGAGGGAATAGAGCAGTACTTC
CAISESGEGIEQYF
>-|TRBD2|15|TRBJ2-7|TRBV5-1
TGCGCCAGCAGCTTGGCCGGGACTAGCGCCTACGAGCAGTACTTC
CASSLAGTSAYEQYF
>-|-|15|TRBJ1-3|TRBV5-1
TGCGCCAGCAGCTTGGTGGGGGGACCTGGAAACACCATATATTTT
CASSLVGGPGNTIYF
>-|-|12|TRBJ2-5|TRBV7-2
TGTGCCAGCAGCCTCTCATTTGAGACCCAGTACTTC
CASSLSFETQYF
>-|TRBD1|13|TRBJ1-2|TRBV27
TGTGCCAGCAGTTTATACAGGGGGGGAGGCTACACCTTC
CASSLYRGGGYTF
>once|-|16|TRBJ2-1|TRBV9
TGTGCCAGCAGCCTCACCCCCCTGTCGACCTACAATGAGCAGTTCTTC
CASSLTPLSTYNEQFF
>-|TRBD1|14|TRBJ1-2|TRBV2
TGTGCCAGCACCCCTCCTCGGGACAGCTATGGCTACACCTTC
CASTPPRDSYGYTF
>-|-|13|TRBJ1-2|TRBV19
TGTGCCAGTAGTATTGACCCCTCCTATGGCTACACCTTC
CASSIDPSYGYTF
>-|TRBD1|15|TRBJ2-3|TRBV9
TGTGCCAGCAGCGTGGAGGGACAGGGCGGGTCTACGCAGTATTTT
CASSVEGQGGSTQYF
>few|-|13|TRBJ2-5|TRBV5-1
TGCGCCAGCAGCTTGGGCAACCAAGAGACCCAGTACTTC
CASSLGNQETQYF
>-|-|15|TRBJ2-5|TRBV7-2
TGTGCCAGCAGCTTATGGGGGACTGTCCAAGAGACCCAGTACTTC
CASSLWGTVQETQYF
>once|-|14|TRBJ1-4|TRBV5-1
TGCGCCAGCAGCCCCGGGAGCGAGGGAGAAAAACTGTTTTTT
CASSPGSEGEKLFF
>once|-|11|TRBJ1-6|TRBV30
TGTGCCTGGGCACTCGCTTCACCCCTCCACTTT
CAWALASPLHF
>-|TRBD2|15|TRBJ2-1|TRBV27
TGTGCCAGCCATTTAGCGGGAGGGTCCCACAATGAGCAGTTCTTC
CASHLAGGSHNEQFF
>once|-|10|TRBJ2-2|TRBV7-3
TGTGCCACCGGCGTCGGGGAGCTGTTTTTT
CATGVGELFF
>-|TRBD1|14|TRBJ1-5|TRBV5-6
TGTGCCAGCAGCTACAGGGGCAGCAATCAGCCCCAGCATTTT
CASSYRGSNQPQHF